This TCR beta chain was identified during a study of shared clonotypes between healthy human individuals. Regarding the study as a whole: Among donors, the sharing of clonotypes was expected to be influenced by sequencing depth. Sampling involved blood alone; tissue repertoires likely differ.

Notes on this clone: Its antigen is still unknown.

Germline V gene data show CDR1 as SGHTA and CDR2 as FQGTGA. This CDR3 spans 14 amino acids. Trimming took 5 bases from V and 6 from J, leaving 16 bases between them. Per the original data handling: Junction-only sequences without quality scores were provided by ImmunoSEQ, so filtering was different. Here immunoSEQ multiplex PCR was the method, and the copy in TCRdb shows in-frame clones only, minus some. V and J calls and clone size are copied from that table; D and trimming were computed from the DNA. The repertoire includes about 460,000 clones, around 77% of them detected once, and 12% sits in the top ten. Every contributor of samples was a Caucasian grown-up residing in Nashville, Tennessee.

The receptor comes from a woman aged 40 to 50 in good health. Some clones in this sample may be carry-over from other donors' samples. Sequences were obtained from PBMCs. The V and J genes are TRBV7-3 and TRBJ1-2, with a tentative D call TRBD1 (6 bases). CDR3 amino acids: CASSLGHREDGYTF. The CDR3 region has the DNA TGTGCCAGCAGCCTAGGTCACAGGGAGGATGGCTACACCTTC. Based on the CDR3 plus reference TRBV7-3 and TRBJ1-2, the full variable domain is GAGVSQTPSNKVTEKGKYVELRCDPISGHTALYWYRQSLGQGPEFLIYFQGTGAADDSGLPNDRFFAVRPEGSVSTLKIQRTERGDSAVYLCASSLGHREDGYTFGSGTRLTVV.